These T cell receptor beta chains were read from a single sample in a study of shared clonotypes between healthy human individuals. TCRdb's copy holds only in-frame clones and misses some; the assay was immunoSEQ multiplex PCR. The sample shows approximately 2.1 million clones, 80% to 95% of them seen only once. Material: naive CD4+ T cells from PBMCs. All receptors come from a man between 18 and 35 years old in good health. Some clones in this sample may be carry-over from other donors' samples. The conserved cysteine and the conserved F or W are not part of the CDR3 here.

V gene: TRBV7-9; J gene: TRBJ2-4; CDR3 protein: ASSLGGARGQGIQY
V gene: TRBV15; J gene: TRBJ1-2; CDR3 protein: ATSRMPGQGLGYT
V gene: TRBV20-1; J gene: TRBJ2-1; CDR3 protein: SARGSGEQF
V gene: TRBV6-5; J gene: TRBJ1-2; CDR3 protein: ASRGREDYGYT
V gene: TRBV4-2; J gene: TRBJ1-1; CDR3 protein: ASSGVLNTEAF
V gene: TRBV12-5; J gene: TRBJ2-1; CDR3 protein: ASSAGYNEQF
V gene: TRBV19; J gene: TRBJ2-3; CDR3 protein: ASSTPQGARDTQY
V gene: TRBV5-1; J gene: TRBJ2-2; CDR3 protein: ASSPRRLNTGELF
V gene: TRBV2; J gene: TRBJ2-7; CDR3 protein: ASSPRLGGYEQY
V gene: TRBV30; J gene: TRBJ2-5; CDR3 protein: AWSLGGSRETQY